Listed below are T cell receptor beta chains from one sample, sequenced in a study of vaccination and CD4 T cells after COVID-19. Each CDR3 protein is one row after TCRdb ran MiXCR on the PCR reads. The sample has approximately 18,000 distinct CDR3 sequences, roughly 45% seen once. No antigen has been identified for these receptors. The material sequenced was CD4+ T cells from blood, cultured in vitro, taken after SARS-CoV-2 vaccination. These TCRs come from a human donor who had recovered from COVID-19. CDR3s leave out the opening cysteine and the closing phenylalanine or tryptophan. Rows may omit the clone size; those that give it use once, few, many or a size class.

j_call v_call clone_size cdr3_aa
TRBJ1-5 TRBV20-1 . SASRGTTRNQPQH
TRBJ1-5 TRBV21-1 . ASGPGGSGNQPQH
TRBJ2-5 TRBV6-1 few ASSDYGRGETQY
TRBJ2-2 TRBV7-9 few ASSLVGTANTGELF
TRBJ2-7 TRBV15 . ATSRDEGEEY
TRBJ1-1 TRBV20-1 . SASNQGRADTEAF
TRBJ1-4 TRBV28 few ASSTLGTASTNEKLF
TRBJ2-5 TRBV6-4 . ANSRDNGETQY
TRBJ2-6 TRBV7-3 . ASSPQGATGANVLT
TRBJ1-2 TRBV12-3/TRBV12-4 . ASSLGTEANYGYT
TRBJ2-3 TRBV24-1 . ATSDFRGGEDTQY
TRBJ1-2 TRBV7-9 . ASSYPFGQGNYGYT
TRBJ2-5 TRBV7-2 few ASSFTGGEETQY
TRBJ1-5 TRBV20-1 . SARRQGIGNQPQH
TRBJ2-1 TRBV5-4 . ASSLTSGRTYNEQF
TRBJ2-7 TRBV20-1 few SARVPQISNTNEQY
TRBJ2-5 TRBV6-1 few ASSHAGTQY
TRBJ2-2 TRBV6-1 . ASSQGTWNTGELF
TRBJ2-3 TRBV28 few ASRGGTEDTQY
TRBJ2-6 TRBV7-2 once ASSSPFGANVLT
TRBJ2-5 TRBV6-1 few ASSEGNQETQY
TRBJ2-3 TRBV3-1 . ASSQPAAGVGTDTQY
TRBJ2-3 TRBV21-1 . ASSTQRTSGRDTQY
TRBJ1-1 TRBV7-9 . ASSLGRVGSTEAF
TRBJ2-7 TRBV15 . ATSRGTGGSYEQY
TRBJ1-5 TRBV6-2/TRBV6-3 . ASSRTAYSNQPQH
TRBJ1-3 TRBV7-9 . ASRNRGLGNTIY
TRBJ2-7 TRBV6-5 . ASSYRDRYEQY
TRBJ2-3 TRBV7-2 . ASSQLAGVGYGTDTQY
TRBJ2-3 TRBV9 . ASSVATHTDTQY